This T cell receptor beta chain is drawn from a study of lymphopenia after photon versus proton radiotherapy. Study findings and constraints: After the lymphocyte nadir, photon-treated repertoires showed oligoclonal expansion, especially of CD8+ Temra cells. Survival link was tested only in deceased patients; proton benefit remains a possibility.

Comments on this clone: As yet, its antigen is unknown.

Libraries were prepared by immunoSEQ multiplex PCR; TCRdb keeps only in-frame clonotypes and omits some of them. The repertoire holds approximately 8,000 clones, with about 90% as singletons. The specimen comprised peripheral blood, sampled from a patient treated with photon-based radiotherapy. This TCR was recovered from an elderly man with cholangiocarcinoma.

In DNA, the CDR3 is TGTGCCAGCAGTGAAGCTCGCGGATACACTGAAGCTTTCTTT. It specifies CASSEARGYTEAFF. The genes are TRBV6-1 and TRBJ1-1, with no clear D. The CDR3 consists of 14 residues. Germline V lookup: CDR1 MNHNS, CDR2 SASEGT. The germline V and J ends were trimmed by 0 bases and 3 bases, with 8 bases remaining between them.